Shown below are 17 T cell receptor beta chains from a single sample sequenced in a study of T cell responses to AZD1222 COVID-19 vaccine. Clones were sequenced by immunoSEQ multiplex PCR, and TCRdb holds only the in-frame ones, with some missing. The sample consists of some 150,000 clones, 90% of them appearing once. Sequences were derived from peripheral blood, sampled 28 days after the second AZD1222 dose. The receptor source for this set is an adult who received the AZD1222 COVID-19 vaccine.

This chain links TRBV5-5 with TRBJ2-6; D perhaps matches TRBD2 (6 bases). This CDR3 has 16 residues. With 3 bases removed from V and 5 bases from J, the gap between germline ends came to 15 bases. In germline, CDR1 is SGHKS, CDR2 YYEKEE (reference sequence). In nucleotides, the CDR3 is TGTGCCAGCAGCTCCCCCGGGAGAGAACGGGCCAACGTCCTGACTTTC. Protein sequence: CASSSPGRERANVLTF.

This chain uses TRBV6-1 with TRBJ1-2; tentatively, D is TRBD1 (5 bases). Trimming took off 3 bases at V and 4 bases at J, with 9 bases between the two ends. CDR3 length: 13 residues. CDR1 is MNHNS, CDR2 SASEGT, per germline. CDR3 amino acids: CASSDPDSYGYTF. CDR3 nucleotides: TGTGCCAGCAGTGACCCAGACAGCTATGGCTACACCTTC.

The rearrangement uses TRBV3-1 (or the pseudogene TRBV3-2) and TRBJ1-2, with 9 bases fitting TRBD1. V shed 6 bases, J shed 6 bases, and the junction held 11 bases outside the gene matches. CDR1 LGHDT and CDR2 YNNKEL come from the germline V gene (reference sequence). The CDR3 covers 15 residues. CDR3 protein: CASRHLQGARNGYTF. CDR3 in DNA: TGTGCCAGCAGACACCTACAGGGGGCGAGGAATGGCTACACCTTC.

This rearrangement joins TRBV27 to TRBJ1-1; D gene unclear. V shed 1 base and J shed 4 bases, with 13 bases lying between them. CDR3 length: 15 residues. CDR1 is MNHEY and CDR2 is SMNVEV in the germline V gene (reference sequence). The CDR3 DNA follows: TGTGCCAGCAGTTTATACGGTCTCAAGGGCACTGAAGCTTTCTTT. It is translated as CASSLYGLKGTEAFF.

This chain connects TRBV2 to TRBJ1-6; D is unclear. Germline CDR1 is SNHLY and CDR2 is FYNNEI. Trimming removed 5 bases from V and 7 bases from J, with 15 bases in between. The CDR3 length is 15 residues. The CDR3 region is CASSRMSLSNSPLHF. The CDR3 DNA sequence: TGTGCCAGCAGTAGGATGAGCCTATCAAATTCACCCCTCCACTTT.

V and J are TRBV2 and TRBJ2-7; a possible D gene is TRBD2 (5 bases). The CDR3 covers 16 residues. The V and J ends lost 4 bases and 0 bases respectively, with 16 bases between them. Germline CDR1 is SNHLY and CDR2 is FYNNEI. CDR3 DNA sequence: TGTGCCAGCAGTGGGGAGTCCGGGCTCCTCTCCTACGAGCAGTACTTC. This encodes CASSGESGLLSYEQYF.

V is TRBV18 and J is TRBJ1-3; D perhaps matches TRBD1 (5 bases). The CDR3 contains 16 residues. The V gene's germline CDR1 is KGHSH and CDR2 LQKENI. V was trimmed by 3 bases and J by 0 bases, leaving 12 bases between them. CDR3 nucleotides: TGTGCCAGCTCACCCCCGGGACGGAGCTCTGGAAACACCATATATTTT. It translates to CASSPPGRSSGNTIYF. Filled out from reference TRBV18 and TRBJ1-3, the complete variable domain reads NAGVMQNPRHLVRRRGQEARLRCSPMKGHSHVYWYRQLPEEGLKFMVYLQKENIIDESGMPKERFSAEFPKEGPSILRIQQVVRGDSAAYFCASSPPGRSSGNTIYFGEGSWLTVV.

The chain has TRBV9 and TRBJ2-1; perhaps TRBD2 as D (6 bases). The CDR3 has 17 amino acids. CDR1 SGDLS and CDR2 YYNGEE come from the germline V gene. V lost 0 bases and J lost 1, with 14 bases in between. CDR3 in amino acids: CASSVGGAGRSYNEQFF. The CDR3 region has the DNA TGTGCCAGCAGCGTAGGGGGAGCGGGTAGGTCCTACAATGAGCAGTTCTTC.

DNA for the CDR3: TGTGCCAGCAGGCCCGGGACACCCCCCTACGAGCAGTACTTC. This encodes CASRPGTPPYEQYF. The chain links TRBV6-5 to TRBJ2-7; perhaps TRBD1 as D (6 bases). Looked up from germline, CDR1 is MNHEY and CDR2 is SVGAGI. This CDR3 comprises 14 residues. Trimming shortened V by 6 bases and J by 2 bases, and 14 bases separated the two germline ends.

The chain is built from TRBV24-1 and TRBJ2-1, with TRBD2 as a possible D gene (6 bases). Germline V gene data show CDR1 as KGHDR and CDR2 as SFDVKD. The CDR3 runs 12 residues. Trimming left V 9 bases short and J 3 bases short, with 8 bases between. The CDR3 loop reads CATSGGYNEQFF. As DNA, the CDR3 is TGTGCCACCTCCGGGGGCTACAATGAGCAGTTCTTC.

The DNA of the CDR3 is TGTGCCAGCAGCTTAGGAGTGGGCAGGGGTCGGTCGGCGGACATTCAGTACTTC. Its protein is CASSLGVGRGRSADIQYF. The chain employs TRBV7-2 and TRBJ2-4, with D possibly being TRBD1 (6 bases). V lost 1 base and J 8 bases, leaving 24 bases between the germline ends. From germline, CDR1 is SGHTA and CDR2 FQGNSA. The CDR3 extends over 18 amino acids.

The chain uses TRBV11-3 and TRBJ2-1; 16 nucleotides agree with TRBD2. This CDR3 region has 17 residues. Looked up from germline, CDR1 is SGHNT and CDR2 is YENEEA. V trimming: 5 bases; J trimming: 6 bases; junction bases outside the gene matches: 7. The CDR3 spells CASSPGTSGGAGNEQFF. Here the CDR3 DNA reads TGTGCCAGCAGCCCAGGGACTAGCGGGGGGGCGGGCAATGAGCAGTTCTTC.

V and J are TRBV5-1 and TRBJ1-5, with 8 nucleotides matching TRBD1. The V and J ends lost 4 bases and 5 bases, in that order; junction bases with no gene match: 5. This CDR3 has 14 amino acids. Germline values: CDR1 SGHRS, CDR2 YFSETQ. The CDR3 protein is CASSETGVDQPQHF. DNA for the CDR3: TGCGCCAGCAGCGAGACAGGGGTGGATCAGCCCCAGCATTTT.

This clone was counted once. The chain uses TRBV3-1 (or the pseudogene TRBV3-2) and TRBJ1-5; 8 bases match TRBD1. Germline assignment: CDR1 LGHDT and CDR2 YNNKEL (reference sequence). J was trimmed by 6 bases and V by 4 bases; bases with no gene match: 5. The CDR3 has 14 residues. CDR3 sequence (DNA): TGTGCCAGCAGCCTCGGACAGGGCAGTCAGCCCCAGCATTTT. It translates to CASSLGQGSQPQHF.

The chain links TRBV27 to TRBJ1-2; D remains ambiguous. V was pared by 4 bases and J by 8 bases, with 17 bases between. Germline-derived CDR1 and CDR2 are MNHEY and SMNVEV (reference sequence). CDR3 size: 14 residues. The CDR3 is CASSSLPRAGGYTF. Here the CDR3 DNA reads TGTGCCAGCAGTTCACTGCCAAGGGCGGGAGGCTACACCTTC.

The rearrangement joins TRBV30 to TRBJ2-3; no firm D call. The CDR3 runs 12 residues. The V and J ends lost 8 bases and 5 bases respectively, with 14 bases between them. CDR1 and CDR2 from the germline V gene are GTSNPN and SVGIG (reference sequence). The CDR3 loop reads CARVGVGDTQYF. DNA of the CDR3: TGTGCCAGAGTTGGGGTCGGAGATACGCAGTATTTT.

The V gene is TRBV7-8, the J gene TRBJ1-1; 7 positions agree with TRBD1. V trimming: 5 bases; J trimming: 1 base; junction bases outside the gene matches: 19. Germline CDR1 and CDR2: SGHVS and FQNEAQ. This CDR3 is 19 amino acids long. The DNA of the CDR3 is TGTGCCAGCAGCGACCCCGCTGAGGGAGACAGGGTAAAGAACACTGAAGCTTTCTTT. Protein: CASSDPAEGDRVKNTEAFF.